Listed here are 2 T cell receptor beta chains from one sample, sequenced in a study of cytomegalovirus exposure and HLA in healthy donors (TCRdb year 2017). Library generation was performed with the immunoSEQ multiplex PCR assay. For the multiplex PCR, a mixture combining 60 forward primers for TCR Vbeta segments and 13 reverse primers for TCR Jbeta segments was used. The clones in this table, taken by TCRdb from immuneACCESS, are in-frame only. Not every clone is retained; where verified, under half of the shortfall comes from an unresolved V gene, and the cause of the rest is unknown. Here the sample has 150,000 to 200,000 clones; 82% occur a single time. The ten largest clones add up to 1.5% of the sample. The sample taken for sequencing was PBMCs. These receptors were taken from a man aged 40-49 years in good health and CMV-seronegative.

The chain combines TRBV10-3 with TRBJ1-1; possibly TRBD1 for D (6 bases). The CDR3 has 19 amino acids. Germline lookup yields CDR1 ENHRY and CDR2 SYGVKD. With 3 bases removed from V and 2 bases from J, the gap between germline ends came to 25 bases. CDR3 nucleotide sequence: TGTGCCATCAGTGAAGGAGTTGGGTCGGGACACCGTTCAAACACTGAAGCTTTCTTT. Translating gives CAISEGVGSGHRSNTEAFF.

The chain is built from TRBV29-1 and TRBJ2-1; D gene unclear. The CDR3 loop spans 11 amino acids. V was trimmed by 5 bases and J by 6 bases, leaving 8 bases between them. The germline V gene encodes CDR1 SQVTM and CDR2 ANQGSEA. The CDR3 here is CSVRPGNEQFF. The DNA of the CDR3 is TGCAGCGTTCGCCCAGGCAATGAGCAGTTCTTC.